Sequencing of this T cell receptor (beta chain) was carried out in a study of cytotoxic CD8 clonotypes in ibrutinib-treated CLL. Study background: After a median of 68 months, roughly 15 patients stayed remitted and some twelve progressed; responses had been partial in some 25 and complete in 2. Response sampling took place at median 12 months of treatment, range 6 to 36. On average, each sample had hundreds of thousands of productive templates and 94,082 productive rearrangements.

Target depth was 1 in 200,000 to 1 in 1 million T cells, about 10x per clonotype. The table came from immunoSEQ multiplex PCR; TCRdb's copy has only in-frame clones and leaves some out. The sample carries around 70,000 clones, 75% to 95% recorded once. CDR1 SGDLS and CDR2 YYNGEE come from the germline V gene. The V end was cut by 0 bases, the J end by 0 bases, with 4 bases between. The CDR3 runs 14 residues. The sequencing here drew on PBMCs, taken after 12 months of ibrutinib treatment. V is TRBV9 and J is TRBJ2-1; D gene ambiguous. The receptor was isolated from a human donor with chronic lymphocytic leukemia. The CDR3 loop reads CASSVENSYNEQFF. CDR3 sequence (DNA): TGTGCCAGCAGCGTAGAAAACTCCTACAATGAGCAGTTCTTC.